One and the same sample provided the 22 T cell receptor beta chains below, sequenced in a study of blood T cells in healthy people across ages. A second PCR of 7 to 11 cycles used a sample-barcoded 5' primer and a J-beta primer mix. TCRdb reprocessed the 5' RACE reads via MiXCR and lists one record per CDR3 protein. The sample records about 970,000 distinct CDR3 sequences, roughly 51% being singletons. Sample: blood. The receptors here all came from a woman between 55 and 75 years old in good health.

The rearrangement links TRBV10-3 to TRBJ1-2, with TRBD1 matching 8 bases. V lost 4 bases and J lost 2; bases outside the gene matches: 6. The CDR3 runs 15 residues. Germline lookup yields CDR1 ENHRY and CDR2 SYGVKD. The CDR3 sequence: CAISADRGFNYGYTF. CDR3 DNA: TGTGCCATCAGTGCCGACAGGGGCTTCAACTATGGCTACACCTTC.

V gene TRBV28 combines with J gene TRBJ2-3; D is unclear. This CDR3 region has 15 residues. Trimming removed 3 bases from V and 4 bases from J, with 14 bases in between. Germline values: CDR1 MDHEN, CDR2 SYDVKM. CDR3 nucleotides: TGTGCCAGCAGTTTTTCCGGATTAGACGCAGATACGCAGTATTTT. It codes for CASSFSGLDADTQYF.

This clonotype appeared once. V usage is TRBV27 and J usage is TRBJ1-6, with 7 bases identical to TRBD1. CDR1 is MNHEY, CDR2 SMNVEV, per germline (reference sequence). The CDR3 has 18 residues. V lost 5 bases, J lost 2 bases, and 12 bases stayed unmatched. The CDR3 DNA is TGTGCCAGCAGTAACCAGATGCCCGGGACAGCCTATAATTCACCCCTCCACTTT. It yields the protein CASSNQMPGTAYNSPLHF.

This sequence joins TRBV5-5 and TRBJ2-3; D could derive from TRBD1 or TRBD2 (5 bases each). V was pared by 0 bases and J by 4 bases, with 9 bases between. The CDR3 runs 14 residues. Germline assignment: CDR1 SGHKS and CDR2 YYEKEE (reference sequence). CDR3 region: CASSLEWGSDTQYF. CDR3 in DNA: TGTGCCAGCAGCTTGGAATGGGGGTCAGATACGCAGTATTTT.

The V and J genes are TRBV3-1 and TRBJ2-7, with D possibly TRBD1 on 5 matching bases. CDR1 is LGHDT, CDR2 YNNKEL, per germline (reference sequence). CDR3 length equals 16 residues. V lost 1 base and J 5 bases, leaving 18 bases between the germline ends. CDR3 DNA: TGTGCCAGCAGCCAAGGAATTCCTCTGGGGCTCGACGAGCAGTACTTC. Translating it yields CASSQGIPLGLDEQYF.

This clonotype showed up just a few times. The germline gene is not matched at one end of the junction; a read error may be the cause. The chain joins TRBV5-1 to TRBJ2-5, with a weak D call TRBD1 (5 bases). The CDR3 length is 14 residues. Germline CDR1 is SGHRS and CDR2 is YFSETQ. The DNA of the CDR3 is TGTGCCAGCAGCTTAGAAAGGGGTAGAGAAACCCAGTACTTC. Translated, it gives CASSLERGRETQYF.

The chain employs TRBV2 and TRBJ1-6; D gene ambiguous. V dropped 1 base and J dropped 6 bases, with 7 bases sitting between them. Germline V gene data show CDR1 as SNHLY and CDR2 as FYNNEI. The CDR3 spans 14 residues. The CDR3 DNA reads TGTGCCAGCAGTGAAGGCGGATTTAATTCACCCCTCCACTTT. It specifies CASSEGGFNSPLHF.

This clonotype was counted a few times. The J gene is TRBJ2-4, the V gene TRBV20-1, with 10 bases identical to TRBD2. V lost 3 bases and J lost 0; bases outside the gene matches: 11. This CDR3 has 18 amino acids. Per the germline V gene, CDR1 is DFQATT and CDR2 is SNEGSKA (reference sequence). The CDR3 loop reads CSARGNSGGKLAKNIQYF. The DNA of the CDR3 is TGCAGTGCTAGGGGGAATAGCGGGGGGAAACTAGCCAAAAACATTCAGTACTTC.

The chain employs TRBV20-1 and TRBJ2-5; 10 nucleotides agree with TRBD1. The V and J ends lost 7 bases and 9 bases, in that order; junction bases with no gene match: 8. CDR1 and CDR2 (germline): DFQATT, SNEGSKA (reference sequence). There are 12 residues in the CDR3. The CDR3 sequence: CSETGGFGAQYF. Here the CDR3 DNA reads TGCAGTGAGACAGGGGGCTTTGGGGCCCAGTACTTC.

This clonotype occurred a few times. J is TRBJ2-3 and V is TRBV27; D unresolved. This CDR3 is 13 amino acids long. Germline V gives CDR1 MNHEY, CDR2 SMNVEV (reference sequence). V lost 3 bases, J lost 3 bases, and 7 bases lay in between. Here the CDR3 reads CASSFWFTDTQYF. DNA of the CDR3: TGTGCCAGCAGTTTCTGGTTTACAGATACGCAGTATTTT.

The sample holds a few counts of this clonotype. This sequence joins TRBV29-1 and TRBJ2-5; no reliable D call. V lost 3 bases to trimming and J lost 1 base, with 9 bases between them. Per the germline V gene, CDR1 is SQVTM and CDR2 is ANQGSEA. The CDR3 length is 13 residues. Here the CDR3 reads CSVDRHRQETQYF. The CDR3 nucleotides are TGCAGCGTTGATAGGCACCGCCAAGAGACCCAGTACTTC. Drawing the rest from reference TRBV29-1 and TRBJ2-5, the complete variable domain is SAVISQKPSRDICQRGTSLTIQCQVDSQVTMMFWYRQQPGQSLTLIATANQGSEATYESGFVIDKFPISRPNLTFSTLTVSNMSPEDSSIYLCSVDRHRQETQYFGPGTRLLVL.

J is TRBJ2-6 and V is TRBV7-9; unclear D gene. CDR3 size: 17 residues. Looked up from germline, CDR1 is SEHNR and CDR2 is FQNEAQ (reference sequence). Trimming stripped 3 bases from V and 0 bases from J, with 12 bases between. The CDR3 is CASSFISRSSGANVLTF. CDR3 in DNA: TGTGCCAGCAGCTTTATCTCAAGAAGCTCTGGGGCCAACGTCCTGACTTTC.

This clonotype was seen a single time. The chain links TRBV30 to TRBJ1-1; D unresolved. Germline V lookup: CDR1 GTSNPN, CDR2 SVGIG (reference sequence). The CDR3 contains 13 residues. The V end was cut by 4 bases, the J end by 4 bases, with 13 bases between. CDR3 sequence reads: CAWMIMTSTEAFF. The CDR3 nucleotides are TGTGCCTGGATGATAATGACGAGCACTGAAGCTTTCTTT.

The CDR3 spells CASSQTRNTNEQFF. The CDR3 nucleotides read TGTGCCAGCAGCCAGACTCGTAATACCAATGAGCAGTTCTTC. The rearrangement joins TRBV11-2 to TRBJ2-1; D gene uncertain. This CDR3 contains 14 residues. CDR1 and CDR2 from the germline V gene are SGHAT and FQNNGV. The V end was cut by 5 bases, the J end by 6 bases, with 14 bases between.

V usage is TRBV4-2 and J usage is TRBJ2-5, with D perhaps being TRBD1 or TRBD2 (6 bases each). Germline V gene lookup returns CDR1 LGHNA and CDR2 YNFKEQ. Trimming stripped 1 base from V and 5 bases from J, with 20 bases between. The CDR3 loop spans 17 amino acids. The CDR3 DNA follows: TGTGCCAGCAGCCAAGGACCGGGGGCCCTGTTCCGGGAGACCCAGTACTTC. This gives the protein CASSQGPGALFRETQYF.

J is TRBJ2-3 and V is TRBV5-1, with a weak D call TRBD2 (5 bases). Trimming shortened V by 0 bases and J by 6 bases, and 11 bases separated the two germline ends. Germline-derived CDR1 and CDR2 are SGHRS and YFSETQ. This CDR3 has 14 amino acids. The chain's CDR3 is CASSLDPSSDTQYF. Here the CDR3 DNA reads TGCGCCAGCAGCTTGGATCCTAGCTCGGATACGCAGTATTTT.

This clonotype has just a few counts. CDR3 sequence: CSAIGTSGKYNEQFF. In DNA, the CDR3 is TGCAGTGCTATTGGGACTAGCGGAAAATACAATGAGCAGTTCTTC. V is TRBV20-1 and J is TRBJ2-1; 11 bases align to TRBD2. V gave up 4 bases and J gave up 4 bases; unmatched junction bases: 6. CDR1 is DFQATT, CDR2 SNEGSKA, per germline (reference sequence). The CDR3 is 15 amino acids.

This clonotype was detected a few times. V and J are TRBV4-2 and TRBJ2-7; D unresolved. V lost 1 base, J lost 6 bases, and 7 bases lay in between. Germline CDR1 LGHNA, CDR2 YNFKEQ. CDR3 length: 12 residues. The CDR3 loop reads CASSQGQLEQYF. CDR3 nucleotide sequence: TGTGCCAGCAGCCAAGGTCAACTCGAGCAGTACTTC.

The chain joins TRBV5-1 to TRBJ2-4; D may be TRBD2 (6 bases). The J call is doubtful: the DNA matches TRBJ2-7 better. Germline values: CDR1 SGHRS, CDR2 YFSETQ. The CDR3 runs 15 residues. The CDR3 nucleotides read TGCGCCAGCAGCTTGGACCATTCCGGGAGCTACGAGCAGTACTTC. This translates into CASSLDHSGSYEQYF.

The rearrangement joins TRBV11-2 to TRBJ1-6, with a tentative D call TRBD1 (6 bases). The CDR3 covers 22 residues. V was pared by 5 bases and J by 0 bases, with 29 bases between. Germline V CDR1 and CDR2: SGHAT, FQNNGV. The CDR3 DNA reads as TGTGCCAGCAGCGCGCGCCCCACAGGGTTTGGTATCGTGAGCTCCTATAATTCACCCCTCCACTTT. This codes for CASSARPTGFGIVSSYNSPLHF.

This chain links TRBV15 with TRBJ2-4, with 8 bases fitting TRBD1. Gene TRBJ2-7 matches the end of the DNA better, so the J call may be wrong. Germline values: CDR1 LNHNV, CDR2 YYDKDF (reference sequence). The CDR3 length is 15 residues. In DNA, the CDR3 is TGTGCCACCAGCAGATCAAGACAGGGGCTAACCGAGCAGTACTTC. Protein sequence: CATSRSRQGLTEQYF.

This clonotype was counted only a few times. V and J are TRBV7-2 and TRBJ2-7, with D unresolved. Trimming cost V 1 base and J 5 bases, with 6 bases left between them. Germline CDR1 and CDR2: SGHTA and FQGNSA. This CDR3 region has 12 residues. The CDR3: CASSLDSNEQYF. CDR3 in DNA: TGTGCCAGCAGCTTAGACAGTAACGAGCAGTACTTC.